Below are 27 T cell receptor beta chains sequenced from a single sample in a study of T cell repertoires in cytomegalovirus infection. A single record per CDR3 protein comes from TCRdb applying MiXCR to the reads. The sample lists some 220,000 distinct CDR3 sequences; about 12% were seen once. The sample comprised PBMCs. The receptors originated from a human donor in good health (CMV status not recorded). Some clones in this sample may be carry-over from other donors' samples.

The CDR3 spells CASSSIDRAFMQRAYNEQFF. The CDR3 DNA is TGTGCCAGCAGCTCGATCGACAGGGCGTTCATGCAGCGAGCTTACAATGAGCAGTTCTTC. The chain couples TRBV6-1 to TRBJ2-1; 7 nucleotides match TRBD1. Unmatched junction bases numbered 24, after V lost 6 bases and J lost 4 bases. CDR3 length equals 20 residues. Germline V gives CDR1 MNHNS, CDR2 SASEGT.

Here the CDR3 DNA reads TGTGCCAGCAGTTACTCGTTGGGCCGTGGGACTGAAGCTTTCTTT. It translates to CASSYSLGRGTEAFF. V usage is TRBV6-5 and J usage is TRBJ1-1, with D unresolved. This CDR3 is 15 amino acids long. Germline V gene sequence: CDR1 MNHEY, CDR2 SVGAGI. V lost 0 bases and J 5 bases, leaving 13 bases between the germline ends.

This clonotype was counted at least ten times. The chain links TRBV11-3 to TRBJ2-7, with 9 bases fitting TRBD2. After removal of 5 bases from V and 3 bases from J, the junction contained 8 bases not matched to a gene. CDR3 size: 15 residues. In germline, CDR1 is SGHNT, CDR2 YENEEA. The CDR3 nucleotides read TGTGCCAGCAGCACAAATAGCGGGAGCGACTACGAGCAGTACTTC. This translates into CASSTNSGSDYEQYF.

This clonotype was found a few times. The chain combines TRBV4-3 with TRBJ2-2; possible D gene TRBD2, 6 bases. Germline CDR1 reads LGHNA; CDR2 reads YSLEER. This CDR3 is built from 17 residues. V was trimmed by 5 bases and J by 1 base, leaving 17 bases between them. CDR3 DNA: TGCGCCAGCAGCACAGGCGGGAATACCAGGAACACCGGGGAGCTGTTTTTT. The encoded protein is CASSTGGNTRNTGELFF.

In this sample, this clonotype turned up many times. The chain links TRBV7-2 to TRBJ1-5; D may be TRBD1 (5 bases). This CDR3 has 14 residues. Trimming removed 5 bases from V and 3 bases from J, with 11 bases in between. Germline CDR1 reads SGHTA; CDR2 reads FQGNSA. The CDR3 protein is CASSRDRVNQPQHF. The CDR3 DNA reads as TGTGCCAGCAGCCGAGACAGAGTCAATCAGCCCCAGCATTTT. Using reference TRBV7-2 and TRBJ1-5 for the parts outside the CDR3, the full variable domain is GAGVSQSPSNKVTEKGKDVELRCDPISGHTALYWYRQSLGQGLEFLIYFQGNSAPDKSGLPSDRFSAERTGGSVSTLTIQRTQQEDSAVYLCASSRDRVNQPQHFGDGTRLSIL.

The V call is TRBV11-3, the J call TRBJ2-7; 9 bases fit TRBD2. With V trimmed by 4 bases and J by 1 base, 8 bases remained unmatched. CDR1 and CDR2 (germline): SGHNT, YENEEA. This CDR3 comprises 16 residues. CDR3 region: CASSWQGLAGSYEQYF. DNA for the CDR3: TGTGCCAGCAGCTGGCAGGGGCTAGCGGGATCCTACGAGCAGTACTTC.

This clonotype was seen at least ten times. The chain combines TRBV25-1 with TRBJ1-5; TRBD1 matches at 7 bases. Germline-derived CDR1 and CDR2 are MGHDK and SYGVNS. The V and J ends lost 4 bases and 3 bases, in that order; junction bases with no gene match: 12. The CDR3 loop spans 17 amino acids. In DNA, the CDR3 is TGTGCCAGCAGTGGGACGACAGGGAGGGGTCTCAATCAGCCCCAGCATTTT. This gives the protein CASSGTTGRGLNQPQHF.

The V and J genes are TRBV28 and TRBJ2-1; D might be TRBD2 (5 bases). CDR3 length equals 13 residues. Germline CDR1 reads MDHEN; CDR2 reads SYDVKM. Trimming cost V 8 bases and J 12 bases, with 20 bases left between them. The CDR3 here is CASQSPAQEVQFF. The CDR3, as DNA: TGTGCCAGCCAATCCCCGGCCCAGGAGGTGCAGTTCTTC. The variable domain in full, completed from reference TRBV28 and TRBJ2-1, reads DVKVTQSSRYLVKRTGEKVFLECVQDMDHENMFWYRQDPGLGLRLIYFSYDVKMKEKGDIPEGYSVSREKKERFSLILESASTNQTSMYLCASQSPAQEVQFFGPGTRLTVL.

This rearrangement joins TRBV6-2 or TRBV6-3 to TRBJ2-3, with 8 bases aligning to TRBD2. The germline gives CDR1 MNHEY, CDR2 SVGEGT. This CDR3 has 15 amino acids. The V gene end was trimmed by 7 bases and the J gene end by 0 bases; junction bases not matched to a gene: 6. CDR3 residues: CASIRTSTSTDTQYF. Here the CDR3 DNA reads TGTGCCAGCATCAGGACTAGCACTAGCACAGATACGCAGTATTTT.

This clonotype has a handful of counts. The chain has TRBV5-1 and TRBJ2-5; no clear D. The CDR3 is 12 residues long. The germline CDR1 and CDR2 sequences are SGHRS and YFSETQ. Trimming took off 4 bases at V and 0 bases at J, with 4 bases between the two ends. The CDR3 nucleotides read TGCGCCAGCAGCCGCAACCAAGAGACCCAGTACTTC. Protein product: CASSRNQETQYF. Complete variable domain (other parts from reference TRBV5-1 and TRBJ2-5): KAGVTQTPRYLIKTRGQQVTLSCSPISGHRSVSWYQQTPGQGLQFLFEYFSETQRNKGNFPGRFSGRQFSNSRSEMNVSTLELGDSALYLCASSRNQETQYFGPGTRLLVL.

This clonotype was recorded a few times. The chain has TRBV4-3 and TRBJ2-3, with TRBD2 as a possible D gene (5 bases). The CDR3 runs 16 residues. Germline-derived CDR1 and CDR2 are LGHNA and YSLEER. Trimming pared 1 base from V and 2 bases from J, leaving 13 bases between. The chain's CDR3 is CASSQAGLGFTDTQYF. The CDR3 nucleotides are TGCGCCAGCAGCCAAGCCGGACTGGGGTTCACAGATACGCAGTATTTT.

The rearrangement links TRBV7-3 to TRBJ1-5; TRBD1 is a possible D gene (6 bases). The CDR3 sequence is 16 residues long. Germline V gene lookup returns CDR1 SGHTA and CDR2 FQGTGA. Trimming left V 4 bases short and J 2 bases short, with 15 bases between. CDR3 residues: CASSSYRVRGNQPQHF. The CDR3 DNA reads as TGTGCCAGCAGCTCATACAGGGTCCGGGGCAATCAGCCCCAGCATTTT.

The chain uses TRBV19 and TRBJ1-5; D uncertain. Between the trimmed V and J ends, which lost 3 bases and 5 bases, there was a span of 5 bases. The CDR3 extends over 12 amino acids. The germline V gene has CDR1 LNHDA and CDR2 SQIVND (reference sequence). This CDR3 reads CASSIPDQPQHF. For the CDR3, the DNA is TGTGCCAGTAGTATTCCCGATCAGCCCCAGCATTTT. The complete variable domain, with remaining parts taken from reference TRBV19 and TRBJ1-5, reads DGGITQSPKYLFRKEGQNVTLSCEQNLNHDAMYWYRQDPGQGLRLIYYSQIVNDFQKGDIAEGYSVSREKKESFPLTVTSAQKNPTAFYLCASSIPDQPQHFGDGTRLSIL.

The chain employs TRBV11-1 and TRBJ2-5; perhaps TRBD1 as D (5 bases). The germline V gene encodes CDR1 SGHAT and CDR2 FQDESV (reference sequence). The germline V and J ends were trimmed by 6 bases and 5 bases, with 16 bases remaining between them. CDR3 length: 14 residues. CDR3 residues: CASSLTVSVETQYF. Written as DNA, the CDR3 is TGTGCCAGCAGTCTGACAGTCTCCGTGGAGACCCAGTACTTC.

The V and J genes are TRBV3-1 and TRBJ1-2; possibly TRBD1 for D (6 bases). Trimming stripped 3 bases from V and 5 bases from J, with 13 bases between. The germline CDR1 and CDR2 sequences are LGHDT and YNNKEL (reference sequence). CDR3 length: 14 residues. CDR3 bases: TGTGCCAGCAGCCATCGGACAGCCTTTTATGGCTACACCTTC. Protein: CASSHRTAFYGYTF.

The chain carries TRBV5-4 and TRBJ1-1, with TRBD1 identical over 9 bases. Trimming cost V 3 bases and J 5 bases; bases outside gene matches: 8. Germline CDR1 SGHNT, CDR2 YYREEE (reference sequence). The CDR3 contains 15 residues. The chain's CDR3 is CASSSPGTGYTEAFF. The CDR3 DNA sequence: TGTGCCAGCAGCTCTCCCGGGACAGGGTATACTGAAGCTTTCTTT.

The chain joins TRBV19 to TRBJ1-2; 7 bases line up with TRBD1. The CDR3 spans 15 residues. The germline CDR1 and CDR2 sequences are LNHDA and SQIVND (reference sequence). Trimming cost V 7 bases and J 0 bases; bases outside gene matches: 8. CDR3 in amino acids: CASMLQGNTNYGYTF. The CDR3 DNA is TGTGCCAGTATGCTACAGGGGAACACTAACTATGGCTACACCTTC. Using reference TRBV19 and TRBJ1-2 for the parts outside the CDR3, the full variable domain is DGGITQSPKYLFRKEGQNVTLSCEQNLNHDAMYWYRQDPGQGLRLIYYSQIVNDFQKGDIAEGYSVSREKKESFPLTVTSAQKNPTAFYLCASMLQGNTNYGYTFGSGTRLTVV.

This clonotype occurred a few times. The chain couples TRBV5-6 to TRBJ2-2, with D unresolved. Trimming removed 4 bases from V and 4 bases from J, with 11 bases in between. Germline CDR1 SGHDT, CDR2 YYEEEE. CDR3 length equals 14 residues. CDR3 loop: CASSRVSTTGELFF. The CDR3 nucleotides read TGTGCCAGCAGCCGGGTCTCGACCACCGGGGAGCTGTTTTTT.

The sample holds a few counts of this clonotype. This rearrangement joins TRBV19 to TRBJ2-7; D might be TRBD1 or TRBD2, each matching 5 bases. The CDR3 runs 12 residues. The V and J ends lost 6 bases and 6 bases respectively, with 12 bases between them. Germline V gene lookup returns CDR1 LNHDA and CDR2 SQIVND (reference sequence). CDR3 region: CASSPRGAEQYF. As DNA, the CDR3 is TGTGCCAGTAGCCCCAGAGGGGCCGAGCAGTACTTC.

The chain carries TRBV6-5 and TRBJ2-2; D might be TRBD1 (6 bases). CDR3 length: 14 residues. Germline V gives CDR1 MNHEY, CDR2 SVGAGI. V gave up 2 bases and J gave up 4 bases, with 8 bases separating them. CDR3 loop: CASSYQGFTGELFF. The CDR3, as DNA: TGTGCCAGCAGTTACCAGGGGTTCACCGGGGAGCTGTTTTTT.

In DNA form, the CDR3 reads TGCAGCGTGGAACAGGGGATACTTGGCTACACCTTC. The encoded protein is CSVEQGILGYTF. This chain joins TRBV29-1 and TRBJ1-2, with 7 bases fitting TRBD1. The CDR3 has 12 residues. Germline V lookup: CDR1 SQVTM, CDR2 ANQGSEA. V was clipped by 6 bases and J by 7 bases; unmatched bases: 8. Looking up the rest from reference TRBV29-1 and TRBJ1-2 gives the full variable domain: SAVISQKPSRDICQRGTSLTIQCQVDSQVTMMFWYRQQPGQSLTLIATANQGSEATYESGFVIDKFPISRPNLTFSTLTVSNMSPEDSSIYLCSVEQGILGYTFGSGTRLTVV.

The chain has TRBV4-3 and TRBJ2-1; D is unresolved. The CDR3 loop spans 14 amino acids. The germline CDR1 and CDR2 sequences are LGHNA and YSLEER. V gave up 0 bases and J gave up 2 bases, with 5 bases separating them. CDR3 sequence: CASSQDVAYNEQFF. DNA of the CDR3: TGCGCCAGCAGCCAAGATGTGGCCTACAATGAGCAGTTCTTC.

This clonotype occurred many times. The V gene is TRBV6-6, the J gene TRBJ2-7, with D unresolved. This CDR3 spans 13 amino acids. Per germline, CDR1 MNHNY and CDR2 SVGAGI (reference sequence). The V and J ends lost 6 bases and 5 bases respectively, with 14 bases between them. In DNA form, the CDR3 reads TGTGCCAGCAGAAACCCTTTCACTAACGAGCAGTACTTC. As protein: CASRNPFTNEQYF.

V and J are TRBV7-4 and TRBJ1-1; TRBD1 matches 8 bases. The CDR3 totals 15 residues. V lost 5 bases, J lost 7 bases, and 12 bases stayed unmatched. Germline-derived CDR1 and CDR2 are SGHVT and SQSDAQ. CDR3 region: CASSAAGTGGDEAFF. CDR3 sequence (DNA): TGTGCCAGCAGCGCCGCCGGGACAGGTGGAGATGAAGCTTTCTTT.

The chain carries TRBV10-3 and TRBJ2-7; D may be TRBD1 or TRBD2 (6 bases each). The V end lost 6 bases, the J end lost 0 bases, and 9 bases lay between the germline ends. Germline assignment: CDR1 ENHRY and CDR2 SYGVKD. This CDR3 comprises 13 residues. In nucleotides, the CDR3 is TGTGCCATCAGGCGGGACACCTCCTACGAGCAGTACTTC. This translates into CAIRRDTSYEQYF.

Ten or more counts support this clonotype. The chain joins TRBV10-3 to TRBJ2-6; no definite D call. CDR3 length: 15 amino acids. V lost 8 bases and J lost 0, with 11 bases in between. Germline CDR1 is ENHRY and CDR2 is SYGVKD. CDR3 sequence reads: CAIAGQASGANVLTF. The CDR3 DNA reads as TGTGCCATCGCCGGGCAGGCCTCTGGGGCCAACGTCCTGACTTTC.

The chain employs TRBV10-3 and TRBJ1-1; D is unclear. The V and J ends lost 4 bases and 5 bases respectively, with 8 bases between them. This CDR3 contains 12 residues. CDR1 ENHRY and CDR2 SYGVKD come from the germline V gene. The CDR3 is CAISGATTEAFF. CDR3 nucleotide sequence: TGTGCCATCAGTGGGGCGACTACTGAAGCTTTCTTT.